One sample yielded the 12 T cell receptor beta chains listed below, sequenced in a study of T-cell reconstitution after alpha-beta-depleted transplantation in children. Preparation of the TCRbeta library used unique molecular identifiers. TCRdb fed the PCR reads into MiXCR, producing one record per CDR3 protein. The top ten hold about 3.8% of the sample, which has a few hundred thousand distinct CDR3 sequences, over 20% seen once. The sample here was PBMCs from the stem cell graft donor, taken from the stem cell graft. Receptors were obtained from a human donor who donated a stem cell graft to a child with acute myeloid leukemia.

The chain joins TRBV6-2 or TRBV6-3 to TRBJ1-1; a possible D gene is TRBD1 (5 bases). Between the trimmed V and J ends, which lost 8 bases and 0 bases, there was a span of 13 bases. There are 14 residues in the CDR3. Germline V gives CDR1 MNHEY, CDR2 SVGEGT. The CDR3: CASRDGPMNTEAFF. In DNA form, the CDR3 reads TGTGCCAGCCGGGACGGACCGATGAACACTGAAGCTTTCTTT.

The CDR3: CASSPGLADQETQYF. CDR3 coding DNA: TGTGCCAGCTCACCAGGACTAGCGGACCAAGAGACCCAGTACTTC. The chain uses TRBV18 and TRBJ2-5, with 10 bases fitting TRBD2. The CDR3 is 15 residues long. V was pared by 2 bases and J by 0 bases, with 0 bases of the junction left unmatched. Germline V gene lookup returns CDR1 KGHSH and CDR2 LQKENI. Together with reference TRBV18 and TRBJ2-5, the CDR3 gives the full variable domain: NAGVMQNPRHLVRRRGQEARLRCSPMKGHSHVYWYRQLPEEGLKFMVYLQKENIIDESGMPKERFSAEFPKEGPSILRIQQVVRGDSAAYFCASSPGLADQETQYFGPGTRLLVL.

A few counts support this clonotype. The V and J genes are TRBV5-1 and TRBJ2-1; TRBD1 matches at 8 bases. Unmatched junction bases numbered 11, after V lost 4 bases and J lost 8 bases. Germline CDR1 SGHRS, CDR2 YFSETQ. This CDR3 has 15 amino acids. CDR3 in amino acids: CASSLGQGILDEQFF. The CDR3 coding sequence is TGCGCCAGCAGCCTAGGACAGGGAATTTTAGATGAGCAGTTCTTC.

The V call is TRBV5-1, the J call TRBJ2-3; 8 nucleotides line up with TRBD1. The V segment lost 2 bases and the J segment 6 bases; nucleotides outside the gene matches: 8. The CDR3 sequence is 15 residues long. CDR1 and CDR2 (germline): SGHRS, YFSETQ. In DNA, the CDR3 is TGCGCCAGCAGCTTCGGACAGGGATCCAGGGATACGCAGTATTTT. Protein sequence: CASSFGQGSRDTQYF.

This clonotype was recorded many times. The CDR3 DNA is TGTGCCAGCAGTTTATCCGGACTAAGCCTTATTACCTACGAGCAGTACTTC. It yields the protein CASSLSGLSLITYEQYF. This chain joins TRBV27 and TRBJ2-7; D perhaps matches TRBD2 (6 bases). CDR1 MNHEY and CDR2 SMNVEV come from the germline V gene (reference sequence). The CDR3 has 17 residues. Trimming cost V 0 bases and J 2 bases, with 17 bases left between them.

This clonotype was counted only a few times. This chain joins TRBV6-6 and TRBJ2-7; no clear D gene. V was clipped by 6 bases and J by 0 bases, with 9 bases between them. Germline V gives CDR1 MNHNY, CDR2 SVGAGI (reference sequence). The CDR3 is 13 residues long. This chain's CDR3 is CASRSLRSYEQYF. In nucleotides, the CDR3 is TGTGCCAGCAGGTCACTTCGCTCCTACGAGCAGTACTTC.

This clonotype was seen a handful of times. The chain recombines TRBV7-8 with TRBJ2-1; 9 nucleotides match TRBD2. Germline CDR1 is SGHVS and CDR2 is FQNEAQ. The CDR3 length is 16 residues. The trim removed 4 bases at V and 2 bases at J, leaving 6 bases unmatched. The DNA of the CDR3 is TGTGCCAGCAGCTGGTCGGCGGGAGGGGCCTACAATGAGCAGTTCTTC. As protein: CASSWSAGGAYNEQFF.

The chain is built from TRBV28 and TRBJ2-2; D might be TRBD1 or TRBD2, each matching 5 bases. V lost 6 bases, J lost 9 bases, and 11 bases lay in between. This CDR3 has 12 residues. The V gene's germline CDR1 is MDHEN and CDR2 SYDVKM. CDR3 residues: CASSLGVWELFF. CDR3 sequence (DNA): TGTGCCAGCAGCTTGGGGGTTTGGGAGCTGTTTTTT. Looking up the rest from reference TRBV28 and TRBJ2-2 gives the full variable domain: DVKVTQSSRYLVKRTGEKVFLECVQDMDHENMFWYRQDPGLGLRLIYFSYDVKMKEKGDIPEGYSVSREKKERFSLILESASTNQTSMYLCASSLGVWELFFGEGSRLTVL.

The chain couples TRBV5-1 to TRBJ2-6; D is unclear. This CDR3 has 17 residues. The V and J ends lost 5 bases and 0 bases respectively, with 15 bases between them. The germline CDR1 and CDR2 sequences are SGHRS and YFSETQ. CDR3 coding DNA: TGCGCCAGCAGTAACGTACAGACGAGCTCTGGGGCCAACGTCCTGACTTTC. It specifies CASSNVQTSSGANVLTF.

This clonotype was seen a handful of times. The chain employs TRBV4-1 and TRBJ2-7; TRBD1 agrees at 8 bases. Trimming cost V 1 base and J 0 bases; bases outside gene matches: 5. The CDR3 covers 16 residues. The germline CDR1 and CDR2 sequences are MGHRA and YSYEKL. CDR3 residues: CASSQAGDRSSYEQYF. In nucleotides, the CDR3 is TGCGCCAGCAGCCAAGCGGGGGACAGGAGCTCCTACGAGCAGTACTTC.

This clonotype was seen at least ten times. The gene calls are TRBV12-3 or TRBV12-4 and TRBJ2-5; TRBD2 aligns across 10 bases. Unmatched junction bases numbered 3, after V lost 3 bases and J lost 2 bases. CDR3 size: 15 residues. DNA of the CDR3: TGTGCCAGCAGTTTGGCTAGCGGGAGACAAGAGACCCAGTACTTC. Its translation is CASSLASGRQETQYF.

The chain is built from TRBV24-1 and TRBJ2-7; 7 bases map to TRBD1. The ends lost 2 bases at V and 2 bases at J; junction bases unmatched: 2. The CDR3 extends over 14 amino acids. Germline loops: CDR1 KGHDR, CDR2 SFDVKD. This chain's CDR3 is CATSDWDSPYEQYF. For the CDR3, the DNA is TGTGCCACCAGTGATTGGGACAGCCCCTACGAGCAGTACTTC.